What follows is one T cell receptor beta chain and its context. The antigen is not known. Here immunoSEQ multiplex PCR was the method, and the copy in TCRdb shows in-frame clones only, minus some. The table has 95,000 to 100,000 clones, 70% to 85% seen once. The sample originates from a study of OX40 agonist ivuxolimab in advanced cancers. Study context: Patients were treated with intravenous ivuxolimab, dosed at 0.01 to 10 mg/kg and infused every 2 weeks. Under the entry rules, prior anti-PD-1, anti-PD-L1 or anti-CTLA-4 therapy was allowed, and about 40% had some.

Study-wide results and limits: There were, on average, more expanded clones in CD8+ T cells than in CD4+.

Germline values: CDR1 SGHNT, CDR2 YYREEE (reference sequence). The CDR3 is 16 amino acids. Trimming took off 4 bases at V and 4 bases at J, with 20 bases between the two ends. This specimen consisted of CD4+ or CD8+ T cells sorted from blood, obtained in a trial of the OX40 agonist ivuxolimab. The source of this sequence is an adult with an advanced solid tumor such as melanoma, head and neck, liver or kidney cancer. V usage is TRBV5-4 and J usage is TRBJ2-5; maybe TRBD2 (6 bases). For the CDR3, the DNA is TGTGCCAGCAGCCCTTCCGGGAGAGGTTTCGGAGAGACCCAGTACTTC. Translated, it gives CASSPSGRGFGETQYF.